This T cell receptor (beta chain) originates from a study of HIV-infected patients and healthy controls. Germline CDR1 is KGHSH and CDR2 is LQKENI. This CDR3 region has 14 residues. Trimming cost V 1 base and J 0 bases, with 6 bases left between them. TCRdb redid the calling of the 5' RACE reads with MiXCR, one entry per CDR3 protein. Seen here are under 70,000 distinct CDR3 sequences, roughly 21% observed once, and the top ten hold 1.4% to 1.5%. The clonotype originates from a human donor in good health. V and J are TRBV18 and TRBJ1-1; D is unclear. Source material: CD4+ T cells from blood. CDR3 nucleotides: TGTGCCAGCTCACCACGGCAGCTGAACACTGAAGCTTTCTTT. Protein product: CASSPRQLNTEAFF.